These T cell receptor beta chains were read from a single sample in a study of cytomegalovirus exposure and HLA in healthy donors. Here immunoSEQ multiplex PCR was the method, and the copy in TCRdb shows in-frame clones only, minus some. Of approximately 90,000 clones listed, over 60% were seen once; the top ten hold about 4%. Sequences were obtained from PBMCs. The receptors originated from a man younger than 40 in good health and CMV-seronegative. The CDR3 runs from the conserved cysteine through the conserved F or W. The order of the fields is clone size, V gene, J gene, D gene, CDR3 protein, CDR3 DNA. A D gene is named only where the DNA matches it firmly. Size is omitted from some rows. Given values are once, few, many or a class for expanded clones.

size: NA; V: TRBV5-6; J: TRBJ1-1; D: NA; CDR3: CASSLVVATEAFF; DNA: TGTGCCAGCAGCTTGGTTGTGGCCACTGAAGCTTTCTTT
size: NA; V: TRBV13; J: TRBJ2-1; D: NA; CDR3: CASSQRQDSENYNEQFF; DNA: TGTGCCAGCAGCCAGAGACAGGACAGCGAGAACTACAATGAGCAGTTCTTC
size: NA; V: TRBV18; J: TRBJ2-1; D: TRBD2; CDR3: CASSTLAGGYSEQFF; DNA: TGTGCCAGCTCAACCTTAGCGGGGGGATACTCTGAGCAGTTCTTC
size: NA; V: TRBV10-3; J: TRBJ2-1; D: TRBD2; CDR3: CASGGGTYNEQFF; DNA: TGTGCCAGTGGCGGGGGAACCTACAATGAGCAGTTCTTC
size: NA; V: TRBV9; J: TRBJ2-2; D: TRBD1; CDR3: CASSERQGASGELFF; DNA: TGTGCCAGCAGCGAGAGACAGGGGGCGTCCGGGGAGCTGTTTTTT
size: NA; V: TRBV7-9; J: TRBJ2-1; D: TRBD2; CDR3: CASRGLADEQFF; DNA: TGTGCCAGCAGGGGACTAGCGGACGAGCAGTTCTTC
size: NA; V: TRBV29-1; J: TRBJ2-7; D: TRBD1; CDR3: CSVEDPGTGTYEQYF; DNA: TGCAGCGTTGAAGATCCCGGGACAGGTACCTACGAGCAGTACTTC
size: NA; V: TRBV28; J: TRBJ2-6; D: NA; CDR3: CASSLPANVLTF; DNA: TGTGCCAGCAGTCTCCCTGCCAACGTCCTGACTTTC
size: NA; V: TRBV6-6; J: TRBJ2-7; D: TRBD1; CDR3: CASTRTGGHEQYF; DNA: TGTGCCAGCACTAGGACAGGGGGGCACGAGCAGTACTTC
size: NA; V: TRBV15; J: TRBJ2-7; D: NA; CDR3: CATSRAGGAYEQYF; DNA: TGTGCCACCAGCAGAGCCGGGGGTGCCTACGAGCAGTACTTC
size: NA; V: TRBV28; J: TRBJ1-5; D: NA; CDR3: CASSLIVMTGQPQHF; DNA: TGTGCCAGCAGTTTAATTGTCATGACGGGGCAGCCCCAGCATTTT
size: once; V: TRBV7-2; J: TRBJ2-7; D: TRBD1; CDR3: CASSLVGQGTYEQYF; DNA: TGTGCCAGCAGCTTAGTGGGACAGGGGACCTACGAGCAGTACTTC
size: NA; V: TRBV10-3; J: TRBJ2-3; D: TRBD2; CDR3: CAIKGGPGLAGDTQYF; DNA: TGTGCCATCAAGGGGGGGCCGGGACTAGCAGGAGATACGCAGTATTTT
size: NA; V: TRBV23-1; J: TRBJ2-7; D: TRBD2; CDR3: CASSHLAGGSYEQYF; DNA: TGCGCCAGCAGTCACTTAGCGGGGGGCTCCTACGAGCAGTACTTC
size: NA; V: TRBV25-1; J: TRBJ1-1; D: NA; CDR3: CASRWNSRTEAFF; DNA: TGTGCCAGCAGGTGGAATTCGAGGACTGAAGCTTTCTTT
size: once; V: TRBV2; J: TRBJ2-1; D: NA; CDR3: CASSETVNEQFF; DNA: TGTGCCAGCAGTGAAACAGTAAATGAGCAGTTCTTC
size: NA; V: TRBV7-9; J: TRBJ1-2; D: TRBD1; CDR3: CASSLGRDRGDGYTF; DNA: TGTGCCAGCAGCTTAGGGCGGGACAGGGGTGATGGCTACACCTTC
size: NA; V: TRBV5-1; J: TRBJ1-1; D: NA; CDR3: CASSTIRNTEAFF; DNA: TGCGCCAGCAGCACTATACGGAACACTGAAGCTTTCTTT
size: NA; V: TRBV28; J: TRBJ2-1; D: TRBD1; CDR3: CASSRAGTGFYNEQFF; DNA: TGTGCCAGCAGTAGAGCCGGGACAGGGTTTTACAATGAGCAGTTCTTC
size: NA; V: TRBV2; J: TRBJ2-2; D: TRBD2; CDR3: CASGTRDTGELFF; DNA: TGTGCCAGCGGGACTAGAGACACCGGGGAGCTGTTTTTT
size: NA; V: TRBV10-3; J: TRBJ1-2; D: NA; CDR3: CAIRADRTNYGYTF; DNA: TGTGCCATCAGGGCCGACAGGACTAACTATGGCTACACCTTC
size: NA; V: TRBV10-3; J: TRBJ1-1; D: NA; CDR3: CAISESFSQGEVSF; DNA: TGTGCCATCAGTGAGTCATTTTCTCAGGGTGAGGTTTCATTT
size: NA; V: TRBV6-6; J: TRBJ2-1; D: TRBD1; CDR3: CASSPGQDNEQFF; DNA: TGTGCCAGCAGTCCCGGACAGGACAATGAGCAGTTCTTC
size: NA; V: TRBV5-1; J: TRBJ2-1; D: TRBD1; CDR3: CASSLERTGYENEQFF; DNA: TGCGCCAGCAGCTTGGAGCGGACAGGGTACGAGAATGAGCAGTTCTTC
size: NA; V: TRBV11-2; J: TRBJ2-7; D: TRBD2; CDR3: CASSLGRAGGIYEQYF; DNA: TGTGCCAGCAGCTTAGGGAGAGCGGGGGGTATATACGAGCAGTACTTC
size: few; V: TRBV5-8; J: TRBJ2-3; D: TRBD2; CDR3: CASSSTSGDGIDTQYF; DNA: TGTGCCAGCAGCTCTACTAGCGGGGATGGTATAGATACGCAGTATTTT
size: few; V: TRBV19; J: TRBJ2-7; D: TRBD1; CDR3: CASGQGGQYF; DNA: TGTGCCAGCGGACAGGGAGGGCAGTACTTC
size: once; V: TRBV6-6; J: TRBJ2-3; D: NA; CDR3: CASIPSGVGDTQYF; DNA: TGTGCCAGCATCCCCTCGGGGGTAGGGGATACGCAGTATTTT
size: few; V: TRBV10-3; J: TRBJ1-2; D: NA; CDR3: CAISESAIRDTSYGYTF; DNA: TGTGCCATCAGTGAGTCTGCGATCAGAGACACATCCTATGGCTACACCTTC
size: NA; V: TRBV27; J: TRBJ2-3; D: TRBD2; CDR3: CASRRLAGGQYF; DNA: TGTGCCAGCAGACGACTAGCGGGGGGGCAGTATTTT
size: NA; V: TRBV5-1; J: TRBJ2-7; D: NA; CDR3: CASSARGQGPLSYEQYF; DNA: TGCGCCAGCAGCGCGAGAGGACAAGGGCCTCTATCCTACGAGCAGTACTTC
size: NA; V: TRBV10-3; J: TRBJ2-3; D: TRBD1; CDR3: CAISELQGASTDTQYF; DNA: TGTGCCATCAGTGAGTTACAGGGGGCTAGCACAGATACGCAGTATTTT
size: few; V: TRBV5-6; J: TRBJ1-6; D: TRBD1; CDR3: CASSLTGFHSPLHF; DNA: TGTGCCAGCAGCCTGACAGGGTTTCATTCACCCCTCCACTTT
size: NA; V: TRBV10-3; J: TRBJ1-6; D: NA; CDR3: CAISGSGGADSPLHF; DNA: TGTGCCATCAGTGGGAGTGGGGGGGCGGATTCACCCCTCCACTTT
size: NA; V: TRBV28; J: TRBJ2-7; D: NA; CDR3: CASSFTGWTEKAYEQYF; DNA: TGTGCCAGCAGTTTCACTGGTTGGACAGAAAAGGCCTACGAGCAGTACTTC
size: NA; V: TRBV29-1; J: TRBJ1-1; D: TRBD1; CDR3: CSVEILQGAWTEAFF; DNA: TGCAGCGTCGAGATCCTACAGGGGGCTTGGACTGAAGCTTTCTTT
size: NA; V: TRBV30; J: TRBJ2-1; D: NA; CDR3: CAWSVVTLNEQFF; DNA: TGTGCCTGGAGTGTAGTGACTCTCAATGAGCAGTTCTTC
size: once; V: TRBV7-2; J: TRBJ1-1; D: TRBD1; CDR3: CASSRGQGQAFF; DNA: TGTGCCAGCAGCCGAGGACAGGGACAAGCTTTCTTT
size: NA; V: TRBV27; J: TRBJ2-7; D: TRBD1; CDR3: CASSPSGTGGYEQYF; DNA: TGTGCCAGCAGTCCATCCGGGACAGGGGGCTACGAGCAGTACTTC
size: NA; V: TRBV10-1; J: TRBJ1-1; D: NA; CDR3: CAMGGTEAFF; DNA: TGCGCCATGGGGGGCACTGAAGCTTTCTTT
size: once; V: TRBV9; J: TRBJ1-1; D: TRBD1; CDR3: CASSPQPGQGPMNTEAFF; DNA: TGTGCCAGCAGCCCTCAACCGGGACAGGGTCCGATGAACACTGAAGCTTTCTTT
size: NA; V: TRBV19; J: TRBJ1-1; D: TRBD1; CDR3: CASSTTGATEAFF; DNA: TGTGCCAGTAGTACGACAGGGGCCACTGAAGCTTTCTTT
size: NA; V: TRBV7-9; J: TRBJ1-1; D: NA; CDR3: CSSSLAEKGPGTEAFF; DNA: TGTTCCAGCAGCTTAGCGGAAAAGGGGCCGGGCACTGAAGCTTTCTTT
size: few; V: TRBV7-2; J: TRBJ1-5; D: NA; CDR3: CASSLGGRGYSNQPQHF; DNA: TGTGCCAGCAGCTTGGGTGGTAGGGGATATAGCAATCAGCCCCAGCATTTT
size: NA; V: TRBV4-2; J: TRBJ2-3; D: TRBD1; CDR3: CASSQRQGDTQYF; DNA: TGTGCCAGCAGCCAACGACAGGGGGATACGCAGTATTTT
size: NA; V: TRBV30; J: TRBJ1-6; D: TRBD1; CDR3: CAWKAGDRLDSPLHF; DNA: TGTGCCTGGAAAGCAGGGGACAGACTTGACTCACCCCTCCACTTT
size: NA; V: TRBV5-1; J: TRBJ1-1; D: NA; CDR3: CASSLNRVPEAFF; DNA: TGCGCCAGCAGCTTGAACAGGGTCCCTGAAGCTTTCTTT
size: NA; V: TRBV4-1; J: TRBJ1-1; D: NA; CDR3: CASRGPLQNTEAFF; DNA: TGCGCCAGCAGGGGCCCTCTGCAGAACACTGAAGCTTTCTTT
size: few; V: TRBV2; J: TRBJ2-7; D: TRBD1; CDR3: CASSYWTGARGEQYF; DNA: TGTGCCAGCAGCTACTGGACAGGGGCCCGAGGCGAGCAGTACTTC
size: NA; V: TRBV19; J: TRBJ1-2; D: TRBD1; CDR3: CASSMAPTGSYGYTF; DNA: TGTGCCAGTAGTATGGCCCCGACAGGGTCCTATGGCTACACCTTC
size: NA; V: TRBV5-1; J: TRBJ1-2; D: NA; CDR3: CASSLAPGNRLANYGYTF; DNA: TGCGCCAGCAGCTTGGCTCCCGGCAACAGGCTAGCTAACTATGGCTACACCTTC
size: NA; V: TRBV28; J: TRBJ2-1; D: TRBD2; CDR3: CASTPGLAGGDEQFF; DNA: TGTGCCAGCACCCCGGGACTAGCGGGAGGGGATGAGCAGTTCTTC
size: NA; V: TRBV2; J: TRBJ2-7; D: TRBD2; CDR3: CASSLGGGSYEQYF; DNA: TGTGCCAGCAGTCTGGGGGGGGGCTCCTACGAGCAGTACTTC
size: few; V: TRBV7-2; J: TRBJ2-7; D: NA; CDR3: CASSPTDGVYEQYF; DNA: TGTGCCAGCAGCCCAACGGACGGGGTATACGAGCAGTACTTC